This T cell receptor beta chain was captured by sequencing in a study of early T cells in non-severe SARS-CoV-2 infection. A single record per CDR3 protein comes from TCRdb applying MiXCR to the 5' RACE reads. This sample yields 65,000 to 80,000 distinct CDR3 sequences, of which 10% to 15% are seen a single time; approximately 1% belongs to the top ten. This clonotype was sampled from an adult who was a healthcare worker with PCR-confirmed SARS-CoV-2 infection or an uninfected control (not recorded which). What was sequenced was whole blood.

CDR3 protein: CASSTLNPGYTF. CDR3 DNA: TGTGCCAGCAGCACACTGAACCCGGGCTACACCTTC. This chain uses TRBV7-2 with TRBJ1-2, with D uncertain. Between the trimmed V and J ends, which lost 5 bases and 8 bases, there was a span of 12 bases. This CDR3 region has 12 residues. Germline CDR1 is SGHTA and CDR2 is FQGNSA.